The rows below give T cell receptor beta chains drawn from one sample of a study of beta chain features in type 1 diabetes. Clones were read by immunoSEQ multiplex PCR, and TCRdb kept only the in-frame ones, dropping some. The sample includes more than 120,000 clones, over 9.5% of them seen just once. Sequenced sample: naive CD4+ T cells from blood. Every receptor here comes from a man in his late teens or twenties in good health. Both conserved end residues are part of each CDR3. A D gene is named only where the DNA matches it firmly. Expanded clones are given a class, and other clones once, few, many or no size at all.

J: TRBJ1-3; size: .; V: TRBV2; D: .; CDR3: CARNPQAAKGNTIYF; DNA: TGTGCCAGAAACCCGCAGGCTGCGAAAGGAAACACCATATATTTT
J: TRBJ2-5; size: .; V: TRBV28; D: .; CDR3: CASRWEGGPGETQYF; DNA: TGTGCCAGCAGGTGGGAGGGGGGACCGGGAGAGACCCAGTACTTC
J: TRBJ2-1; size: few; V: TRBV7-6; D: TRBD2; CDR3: CASSLRLGGGVNEQFF; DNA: TGTGCCAGCAGCTTGCGTCTCGGGGGGGGTGTGAATGAGCAGTTCTTC
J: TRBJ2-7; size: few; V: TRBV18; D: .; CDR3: CASSPGRGEQYF; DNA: TGTGCCAGCTCACCCGGCCGAGGGGAGCAGTACTTC
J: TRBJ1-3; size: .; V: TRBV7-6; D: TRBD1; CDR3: CASSLSSGFTGGTGNTIYF; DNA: TGTGCCAGCAGCTTATCATCGGGGTTCACAGGGGGCACGGGAAACACCATATATTTT
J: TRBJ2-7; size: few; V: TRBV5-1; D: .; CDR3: CASSLVTNYEQYF; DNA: TGCGCCAGCAGCTTAGTGACTAACTACGAGCAGTACTTC
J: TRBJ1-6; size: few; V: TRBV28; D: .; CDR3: CASSLPWQGNSPLHF; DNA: TGTGCCAGCAGTTTACCATGGCAGGGTAATTCACCCCTCCACTTT
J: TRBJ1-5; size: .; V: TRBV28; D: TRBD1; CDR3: CASHGQGNQPQHF; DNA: TGTGCCAGCCACGGACAGGGGAATCAGCCCCAGCATTTT
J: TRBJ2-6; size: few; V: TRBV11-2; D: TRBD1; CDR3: CASSDPGQSLSGANVLTF; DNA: TGTGCCAGCAGCGACCCGGGACAGTCCCTCTCTGGGGCCAACGTCCTGACTTTC
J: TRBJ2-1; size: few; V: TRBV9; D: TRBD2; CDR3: CASSVVSGGSYNEQFF; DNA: TGTGCCAGCAGCGTAGTAAGCGGGGGTTCCTACAATGAGCAGTTCTTC
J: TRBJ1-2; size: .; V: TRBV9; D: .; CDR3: CASSVDQGLLGGYTF; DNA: TGTGCCAGCAGCGTAGATCAGGGCCTTTTGGGGGGCTACACCTTC
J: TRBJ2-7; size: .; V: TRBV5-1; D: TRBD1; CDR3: CASSLGQGATYEQYF; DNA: TGCGCCAGCAGCTTGGGTCAGGGGGCCACCTACGAGCAGTACTTC
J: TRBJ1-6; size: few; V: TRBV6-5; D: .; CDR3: CASSSDSSPLHF; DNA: TGTGCCAGCAGTTCGGACAGCTCGCCCCTCCACTTT
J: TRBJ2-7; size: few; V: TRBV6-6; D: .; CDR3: CASSDTGSSYEQYF; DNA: TGTGCCAGCAGTGACACAGGGAGCTCCTACGAGCAGTACTTC
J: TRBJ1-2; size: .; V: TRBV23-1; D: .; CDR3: CASSQNGQMNYGYTF; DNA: TGCGCCAGCAGTCAAAATGGACAGATGAACTATGGCTACACCTTC
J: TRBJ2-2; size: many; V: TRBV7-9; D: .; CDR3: CASSYSRGTGELFF; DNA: TGTGCCAGCAGCTATAGTCGGGGCACCGGGGAGCTGTTTTTT
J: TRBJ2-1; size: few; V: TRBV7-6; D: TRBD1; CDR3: CASSLGGTGDNEQFF; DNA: TGTGCCAGCAGCTTAGGCGGGACAGGGGACAATGAGCAGTTCTTC
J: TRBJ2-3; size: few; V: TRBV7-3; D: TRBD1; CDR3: CASSLITTGGTDTQYF; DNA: TGTGCCAGCAGCTTAATCACGACAGGGGGCACAGATACGCAGTATTTT
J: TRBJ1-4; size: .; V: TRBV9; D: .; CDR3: CASSPLGATNEKLFF; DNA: TGTGCCAGCAGCCCCCTCGGAGCGACTAATGAAAAACTGTTTTTT
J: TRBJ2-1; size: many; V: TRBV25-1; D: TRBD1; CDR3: CASSEWTGGADEQFF; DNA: TGTGCCAGCAGTGAATGGACAGGGGGCGCGGATGAGCAGTTCTTC
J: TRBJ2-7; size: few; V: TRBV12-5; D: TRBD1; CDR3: CASGSGTGSHEQYF; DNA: TGTGCTAGTGGTTCCGGGACAGGGTCCCACGAGCAGTACTTC
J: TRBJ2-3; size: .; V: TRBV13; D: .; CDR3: CASSSDRRGDTQYF; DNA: TGTGCCAGCAGCTCGGACAGAAGAGGCGATACGCAGTATTTT
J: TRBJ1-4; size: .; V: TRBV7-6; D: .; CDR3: CASSFQVGGLAEKLFF; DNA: TGTGCCAGCAGCTTTCAGGTCGGGGGTTTGGCTGAAAAACTGTTTTTT
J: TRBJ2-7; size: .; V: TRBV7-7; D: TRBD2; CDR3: CASSSAGTRNSYEQYF; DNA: TGTGCCAGCAGCTCGGCTGGGACTAGGAATTCCTACGAGCAGTACTTC
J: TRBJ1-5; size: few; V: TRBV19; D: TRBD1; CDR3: CASSYGTGGQPQHF; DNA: TGTGCCAGTAGCTACGGGACAGGGGGACAGCCCCAGCATTTT
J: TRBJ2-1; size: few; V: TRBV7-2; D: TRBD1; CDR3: CASSLGTGGMGDEQFF; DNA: TGTGCCAGCAGCTTAGGGACAGGGGGTATGGGCGATGAGCAGTTCTTC
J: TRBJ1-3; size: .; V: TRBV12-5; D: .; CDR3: CASGLDANTIYF; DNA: TGTGCTAGTGGTTTGGACGCGAACACCATATATTTT
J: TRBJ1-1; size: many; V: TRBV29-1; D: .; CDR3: CSVEDSNTEAFF; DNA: TGCAGCGTAGAGGATTCGAACACTGAAGCTTTCTTT
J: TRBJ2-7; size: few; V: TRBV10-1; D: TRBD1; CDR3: CASRRDRAKGEQYF; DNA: TGCGCCAGCAGGAGGGACAGGGCGAAAGGCGAGCAGTACTTC
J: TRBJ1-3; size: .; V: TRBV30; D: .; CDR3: CACEGGQNTIYF; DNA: TGTGCCTGCGAGGGGGGGCAAAACACCATATATTTT
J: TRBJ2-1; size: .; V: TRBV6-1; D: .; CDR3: CASRGRNEQFF; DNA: TGTGCCAGCAGGGGCCGTAATGAGCAGTTCTTC
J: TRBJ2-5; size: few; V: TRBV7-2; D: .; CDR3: CASLLGARETQYF; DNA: TGTGCCAGCCTCTTGGGGGCCCGAGAGACCCAGTACTTC
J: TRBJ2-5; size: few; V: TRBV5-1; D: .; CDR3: CASSRATAQGETQYF; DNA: TGCGCCAGCAGCCGAGCGACAGCACAAGGGGAGACCCAGTACTTC
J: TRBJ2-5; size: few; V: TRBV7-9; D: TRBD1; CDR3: CASSFRQGFQETQYF; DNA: TGTGCCAGCAGCTTTAGACAGGGGTTCCAAGAGACCCAGTACTTC
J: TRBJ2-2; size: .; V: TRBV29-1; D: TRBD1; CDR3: CSGYRGANTGELFF; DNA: TGCAGCGGGTACAGGGGGGCGAACACCGGGGAGCTGTTTTTT
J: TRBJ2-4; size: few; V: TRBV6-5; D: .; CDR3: CASSYGAGKKNIQYF; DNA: TGTGCCAGCAGTTACGGGGCTGGAAAGAAAAACATTCAGTACTTC
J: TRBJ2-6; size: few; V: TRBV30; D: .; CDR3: CAWDEGVSSGANVLTF; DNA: TGTGCCTGGGATGAAGGGGTTTCCTCTGGGGCCAACGTCCTGACTTTC
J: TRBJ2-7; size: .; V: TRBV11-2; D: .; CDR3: CASSLGVIYEQYF; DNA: TGTGCCAGCAGCTTAGGTGTCATCTACGAGCAGTACTTC
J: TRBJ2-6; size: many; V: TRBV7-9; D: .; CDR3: CASSLTGNSGANVLTF; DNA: TGTGCCAGCAGCTTAACAGGGAACTCTGGGGCCAACGTCCTGACTTTC
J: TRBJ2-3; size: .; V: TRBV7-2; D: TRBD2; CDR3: CASSPTSGAPVDTQYF; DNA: TGTGCCAGCAGCCCAACTAGCGGGGCCCCGGTAGATACGCAGTATTTT
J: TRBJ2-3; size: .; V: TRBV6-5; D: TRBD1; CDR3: CASSFFGQGAGDTQYF; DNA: TGTGCCAGCAGTTTTTTCGGACAGGGGGCAGGAGATACGCAGTATTTT
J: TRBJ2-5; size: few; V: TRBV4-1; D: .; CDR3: CASSQVLLYPETQYF; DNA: TGCGCCAGCAGCCAAGTTCTCTTGTATCCGGAGACCCAGTACTTC
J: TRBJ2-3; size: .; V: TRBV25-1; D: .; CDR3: CASSARGAGSDTQYF; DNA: TGTGCCAGCAGTGCCCGCGGGGCAGGGTCAGATACGCAGTATTTT
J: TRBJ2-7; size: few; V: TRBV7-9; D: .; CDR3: CASSLAVGDAEQYF; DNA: TGTGCCAGCAGCTTAGCGGTGGGCGACGCCGAGCAGTACTTC
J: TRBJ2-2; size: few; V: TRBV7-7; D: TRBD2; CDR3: CASSRVGGDTGELFF; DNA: TGTGCCAGCAGCCGTGTTGGGGGGGACACCGGGGAGCTGTTTTTT
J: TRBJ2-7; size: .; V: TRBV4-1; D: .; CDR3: CASSQDGGNVGSEQYF; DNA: TGCGCCAGCAGCCAAGATGGTGGAAACGTGGGGAGCGAGCAGTACTTC
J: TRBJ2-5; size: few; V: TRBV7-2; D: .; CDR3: CASSLGLLAVQETQYF; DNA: TGTGCCAGCAGCTTAGGACTGTTGGCAGTGCAAGAGACCCAGTACTTC
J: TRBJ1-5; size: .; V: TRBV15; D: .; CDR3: CATSSQTTGINQPQHF; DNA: TGTGCCACCAGCTCCCAGACGACAGGTATCAATCAGCCCCAGCATTTT
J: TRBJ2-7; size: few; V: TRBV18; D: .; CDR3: CASSQDSSREQYF; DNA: TGTGCCAGCTCACAGGACAGCTCGCGCGAGCAGTACTTC
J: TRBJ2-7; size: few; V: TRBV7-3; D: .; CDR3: CASSLTGQVSYEQYF; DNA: TGTGCCAGCAGCTTAACGGGGCAGGTTAGCTACGAGCAGTACTTC
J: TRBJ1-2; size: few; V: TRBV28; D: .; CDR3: CASSLGTRSNYGYTF; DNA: TGTGCCAGCAGTTTGGGGACAAGAAGTAACTATGGCTACACCTTC
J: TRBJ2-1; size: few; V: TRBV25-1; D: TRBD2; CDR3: CASSESGGPWNEQFF; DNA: TGTGCCAGCAGTGAATCGGGGGGGCCCTGGAATGAGCAGTTCTTC
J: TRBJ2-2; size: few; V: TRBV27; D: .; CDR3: CASSFQAGTGELFF; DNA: TGTGCCAGCAGTTTCCAGGCCGGCACCGGGGAGCTGTTTTTT